There are many counts of the clone carrying this T cell receptor delta chain. The protein TCRdb gives is from a much larger clone and does not agree with this DNA's translation at residue 5, likely a read error; the protein shown here comes from the DNA. With CATT, TCRdb re-called clones from the multiplex PCR reads. Among 90,000 or so delta-chain clones listed, roughly 0.98% were seen once. These data come from a study of γδ T cells in repeated Plasmodium falciparum infection. Trimming stripped 2 bases from V and 8 bases from J, with 17 bases between. The CDR3 consists of 15 residues. Germline V gives CDR1 GEAIGNYY, CDR2 EKD. Vgamma9/Vdelta2+ and Vdelta2-negative gammadelta T cells were flow-sorted from PBMC for bulk sequencing.

The sequencing input was gamma-delta T cells from blood. The chain uses TRDV2 and TRDJ2, with D tentatively TRDD3 (5 bases). Germline matching of the DNA provided the J gene here, since TCRdb leaves it blank. This sequence was found in a pool of human donors (malaria-infected and uninfected, not separated). The CDR3 DNA follows: TGTGCCTGTGACATCCTTAGGGGAGACCTGGCACAACTCTTCTTT. It translates to CACDILRGDLAQLFF.